These 27 T cell receptor beta chains originate from one sample sequenced in a study of a mutant IDH1 vaccine in newly diagnosed glioma. What these receptors recognize is not known. Noted time point: week 35, safety follow-up. Vaccinated patients received 300 ug of mutant IDH1 20-mer peptide per dose, with topical imiquimod. Sequencing was performed with immunoSEQ multiplex PCR; in TCRdb, only in-frame clones are kept and a portion is missing. This table holds about 27,000 clones, approximately 87% found once. The sample was PBMCs, taken from a glioma patient whose treatment included an IDH1 peptide vaccine. These receptors originate from a man in his thirties or forties with glioma.

The chain couples TRBV19 to TRBJ1-1; D possibly corresponds to TRBD1 (5 bases). Germline V CDR1 and CDR2: LNHDA, SQIVND (reference sequence). Trimming removed 3 bases from V and 4 bases from J, with 15 bases in between. The CDR3 is made up of 15 amino acids. This CDR3 reads CASSMDRGVSTEAFF. The CDR3 DNA reads as TGTGCCAGTAGTATGGACCGAGGGGTAAGCACTGAAGCTTTCTTT.

The gene calls are TRBV5-6 and TRBJ2-3; possibly TRBD2 for D (7 bases). Germline-derived CDR1 and CDR2 are SGHDT and YYEEEE. This CDR3 spans 15 amino acids. The V end lost 3 bases, the J end lost 0 bases, and 11 bases lay between the germline ends. This CDR3 reads CASSSAGASTDTQYF. DNA of the CDR3: TGTGCCAGCAGCTCTGCGGGGGCTAGCACAGATACGCAGTATTTT.

This sequence joins TRBV2 and TRBJ2-1; 8 bases align to TRBD1. V gave up 4 bases and J gave up 7 bases; unmatched junction bases: 12. CDR3 length: 16 amino acids. From germline, CDR1 is SNHLY and CDR2 FYNNEI. Written as DNA, the CDR3 is TGTGCCAGCAGTGCAGGGACAGGAGGGATACGGAATGAGCAGTTCTTC. Residues: CASSAGTGGIRNEQFF.

V is TRBV6-5 and J is TRBJ2-7; D may correspond to TRBD1 or TRBD2 (5 bases each). CDR1 and CDR2 (germline): MNHEY, SVGAGI. CDR3 size: 12 residues. The ends were cut back, 4 bases at V and 9 bases at J, with 13 bases in the middle. The CDR3 protein is CASSSLRERQYF. Written as DNA, the CDR3 is TGTGCCAGCAGTTCACTCAGGGAGAGGCAGTACTTC.

This clone has just a few counts. The chain recombines TRBV14 with TRBJ2-1, with 14 bases matching TRBD2. Trimming cost V 4 bases and J 4 bases; bases outside gene matches: 0. Per germline, CDR1 SGHDN and CDR2 FVKESK. This CDR3 is 15 amino acids long. In DNA form, the CDR3 reads TGTGCCAGCAGCCGACTAGCGGGGGGGTACAATGAGCAGTTCTTC. Its protein is CASSRLAGGYNEQFF.

The chain links TRBV20-1 to TRBJ2-3, with unresolved D. The V and J ends lost 5 bases and 6 bases respectively, with 9 bases between them. This CDR3 contains 11 residues. Looked up from germline, CDR1 is DFQATT and CDR2 is SNEGSKA (reference sequence). The CDR3 DNA follows: TGCAGTGCTTCCAAATTGGATACGCAGTATTTT. Its protein is CSASKLDTQYF.

The chain uses TRBV4-3 and TRBJ2-2; D is perhaps TRBD2 (6 bases). Germline CDR1 is LGHNA and CDR2 is YSLEER. V gave up 0 bases and J gave up 8 bases, with 13 bases separating them. CDR3 length: 15 residues. Written as DNA, the CDR3 is TGCGCCAGCAGCCAAGACGAGGAGGGAGAAGGGGAGCTGTTTTTT. It yields the protein CASSQDEEGEGELFF.

The chain uses TRBV9 and TRBJ2-7; 9 nucleotides agree with TRBD1. Germline loops: CDR1 SGDLS, CDR2 YYNGEE. The CDR3 loop spans 15 amino acids. The J segment lost 5 bases and the V segment lost 4 bases, leaving 10 bases of the junction unmatched. The CDR3 reads CASSPRTGDSDEQYF. DNA of the CDR3: TGTGCCAGCAGCCCTCGGACAGGGGATAGCGACGAGCAGTACTTC.

A few counts support this clone. DNA of the CDR3: TGTGCCAGCAGAGATATAAGCGGCGCCCAAGAGACCCAGTACTTC. Its translation is CASRDISGAQETQYF. This chain joins TRBV2 and TRBJ2-5, with a weak D call TRBD2 (5 bases). Germline lookup yields CDR1 SNHLY and CDR2 FYNNEI. The CDR3 contains 15 residues. With 6 bases removed from V and 1 base from J, the gap between germline ends came to 15 bases.

The V gene is TRBV19, the J gene TRBJ2-5, with 7 nucleotides matching TRBD2. Germline lookup yields CDR1 LNHDA and CDR2 SQIVND (reference sequence). The CDR3 covers 15 residues. V lost 4 bases, J lost 0 bases, and 5 bases stayed unmatched. The CDR3 bases are TGTGCCAGTAGTACCCGACTAGCCTACCAAGAGACCCAGTACTTC. This gives the protein CASSTRLAYQETQYF.

This sequence joins TRBV13 and TRBJ2-7, with 8 bases that match TRBD1. V shed 4 bases, J shed 4 bases, and the junction held 9 bases outside the gene matches. From germline, CDR1 is PRHDT and CDR2 FYEKMQ (reference sequence). This CDR3 spans 15 amino acids. This CDR3 reads CASSWAGQDKYEQYF. CDR3 DNA: TGTGCCAGCAGCTGGGCGGGACAGGATAAGTACGAGCAGTACTTC.

This clone was picked up one time. The rearrangement uses TRBV15 and TRBJ2-7; D might be TRBD2 (7 bases). CDR3 length: 16 residues. Trimming removed 2 bases at V and 4 bases at J, with 18 bases between. CDR1 LNHNV and CDR2 YYDKDF come from the germline V gene (reference sequence). The CDR3 region has the DNA TGTGCCACCAGCAGACCCCAGGGGAGGGCCGTTTACGAGCAGTACTTC. Translation gives CATSRPQGRAVYEQYF.

This sequence joins TRBV5-1 and TRBJ2-1; D is perhaps TRBD2 (5 bases). The CDR3 loop spans 15 amino acids. Germline CDR1 SGHRS, CDR2 YFSETQ. V dropped 0 bases and J dropped 6 bases, with 13 bases sitting between them. CDR3 in DNA: TGCGCCAGCAGCTTGGCCCCGGGGATGGTCAATGAGCAGTTCTTC. Its protein product is CASSLAPGMVNEQFF. Based on the CDR3 plus reference TRBV5-1 and TRBJ2-1, the full variable domain is KAGVTQTPRYLIKTRGQQVTLSCSPISGHRSVSWYQQTPGQGLQFLFEYFSETQRNKGNFPGRFSGRQFSNSRSEMNVSTLELGDSALYLCASSLAPGMVNEQFFGPGTRLTVL.

This chain joins TRBV19 and TRBJ2-7; 9 bases match TRBD1. Germline loops: CDR1 LNHDA, CDR2 SQIVND (reference sequence). Unmatched junction bases numbered 6, after V lost 8 bases and J lost 1 base. The CDR3 sequence is 14 residues long. CDR3 DNA: TGTGCCAGTTCGGACAGGGGAGGGTCCTACGAGCAGTACTTC. As protein: CASSDRGGSYEQYF.

This clone was seen a single time. The rearrangement joins TRBV5-6 to TRBJ2-4; no clear D. With 3 bases removed from V and 1 base from J, the gap between germline ends came to 14 bases. This CDR3 region has 16 residues. Germline assignment: CDR1 SGHDT and CDR2 YYEEEE. The CDR3 spells CASSSFALGAKNIQYF. The CDR3 DNA is TGTGCCAGCAGCTCGTTCGCCTTGGGGGCCAAAAACATTCAGTACTTC.

This CDR3 is CASSTLTVRGYADTQYF. Here the CDR3 DNA reads TGTGCCAGCAGTACCCTGACCGTTCGGGGGTACGCAGATACGCAGTATTTT. The chain joins TRBV28 to TRBJ2-3; D perhaps matches TRBD2 (6 bases). The CDR3 extends over 17 amino acids. Trimming shortened V by 5 bases and J by 4 bases, and 22 bases separated the two germline ends. Germline CDR1 is MDHEN and CDR2 is SYDVKM.

The rearrangement links TRBV29-1 to TRBJ2-5; D is undetermined. The V end was cut by 4 bases, the J end by 5 bases, with 14 bases between. Germline V gene data show CDR1 as SQVTM and CDR2 as ANQGSEA. CDR3 size: 13 residues. The DNA of the CDR3 is TGCAGCGTTGGGAGCGCAATTCAGGAGACCCAGTACTTC. Protein sequence: CSVGSAIQETQYF.

This chain's CDR3 is CASSPWDGYGYTF. CDR3 coding DNA: TGTGCCAGCAGTCCCTGGGACGGTTATGGCTACACCTTC. The rearrangement joins TRBV27 to TRBJ1-2, with D possibly being TRBD1 (5 bases). Germline V gene sequence: CDR1 MNHEY, CDR2 SMNVEV (reference sequence). V lost 5 bases and J lost 5, with 12 bases in between. The CDR3 loop spans 13 amino acids.

V and J are TRBV19 and TRBJ1-3; D perhaps matches TRBD1 (5 bases). Trimming took off 5 bases at V and 3 bases at J, with 11 bases between the two ends. CDR3 length: 14 residues. Germline V lookup: CDR1 LNHDA, CDR2 SQIVND (reference sequence). The CDR3 DNA follows: TGTGCCAGTAGTCAGGGTCGGATTGGAAACACCATATATTTT. It translates to CASSQGRIGNTIYF.

The V call is TRBV29-1, the J call TRBJ1-1; D gene uncertain. CDR3 length equals 12 residues. Trimming took off 4 bases at V and 1 base at J, with 7 bases between the two ends. Germline V lookup: CDR1 SQVTM, CDR2 ANQGSEA. The CDR3 reads CSVVGRNTEAFF. The CDR3 DNA sequence: TGCAGCGTTGTAGGACGGAACACTGAAGCTTTCTTT.

This chain links TRBV7-9 with TRBJ1-2, with D tentatively TRBD1 (6 bases). Germline values: CDR1 SEHNR, CDR2 FQNEAQ (reference sequence). The CDR3 runs 14 residues. V lost 1 base, J lost 8 bases, and 14 bases lay in between. The CDR3 loop reads CASSLGDPRGGYTF. CDR3 bases: TGTGCCAGCAGCTTAGGGGACCCCAGGGGAGGCTACACCTTC.

V gene TRBV5-1 combines with J gene TRBJ2-5, with D uncertain. The CDR3 has 12 amino acids. Trimming shortened V by 1 base and J by 0 bases, and 1 base separated the two germline ends. CDR1 SGHRS and CDR2 YFSETQ come from the germline V gene. CDR3 region: CASSLNQETQYF. In DNA, the CDR3 is TGCGCCAGCAGCTTGAACCAAGAGACCCAGTACTTC.

The chain couples TRBV7-2 to TRBJ1-5; 7 bases fit TRBD1. V lost 5 bases and J lost 0; bases outside the gene matches: 4. The CDR3 contains 15 residues. Per the germline V gene, CDR1 is SGHTA and CDR2 is FQGNSA. CDR3 sequence: CASSKNRGSNQPQHF. The CDR3 nucleotides read TGTGCCAGCAGCAAAAACAGGGGTAGCAATCAGCCCCAGCATTTT.

The CDR3 DNA reads as TGTGCCAGCAGTGAGACTAGCGGTTTATGGGGGACGCAGTATTTT. It codes for CASSETSGLWGTQYF. The chain combines TRBV6-1 with TRBJ2-3; 9 bases agree with TRBD2. Losses at the gene ends were 3 bases for V and 9 bases for J; bases not matched to a gene: 10. The germline V gene has CDR1 MNHNS and CDR2 SASEGT. This CDR3 contains 15 residues.

The chain links TRBV30 to TRBJ1-1, with a possible D match to TRBD1 (5 bases). The V end was cut by 0 bases, the J end by 8 bases, with 16 bases between. The germline V gene encodes CDR1 GTSNPN and CDR2 SVGIG (reference sequence). The CDR3 length is 14 residues. CDR3 amino acids: CAWSVGAGGSEAFF. CDR3 bases: TGTGCCTGGAGTGTAGGGGCCGGTGGATCGGAAGCTTTCTTT.

The chain combines TRBV25-1 with TRBJ1-1, with 11 positions matching TRBD1. This CDR3 spans 14 amino acids. The V gene's germline CDR1 is MGHDK and CDR2 SYGVNS. After removal of 5 bases from V and 9 bases from J, the junction contained 8 bases not matched to a gene. The CDR3 DNA is TGTGCCAGCAGTCGACCGGGACAGGGGGATAAAGCTTTCTTT. Its protein is CASSRPGQGDKAFF.

The chain carries TRBV6-1 and TRBJ2-7; TRBD1 might be the D (5 bases). V lost 8 bases to trimming and J lost 6 bases, with 20 bases between them. The CDR3 covers 14 residues. Germline V gene sequence: CDR1 MNHNS, CDR2 SASEGT. The CDR3 DNA follows: TGTGCCAGCCGTAATACGAGACAGTCCGGCGAGCAGTACTTC. Translating it yields CASRNTRQSGEQYF.